This T cell receptor beta chain is from a study of T cell clonality in common variable immunodeficiency. Germline V lookup: CDR1 LNHDA, CDR2 SQIVND (reference sequence). CDR3 length: 13 residues. V lost 7 bases and J lost 3, with 12 bases in between. This clone showed up many times. The read finishes 3 residues shy of the CDR3 end, and the germline J gene is used to complete it. Only in-frame clones appear in the TCRdb table, and some are missing; sequencing was by immunoSEQ multiplex PCR. The sample holds under 45,000 clones, and no clone turns up only once. Sequencing input: peripheral blood mononuclear cells. This rearrangement joins TRBV19 to TRBJ1-2, with D possibly matching TRBD1 (5 bases). The receptor comes from a person between 18 and 75 years old in good health. The CDR3 DNA, read in part, is TGTGCCAGTACTCCGGAGACAGACTATGGC. It translates to CASTPETDYG. The whole CDR3 is CASTPETDYGYTF.